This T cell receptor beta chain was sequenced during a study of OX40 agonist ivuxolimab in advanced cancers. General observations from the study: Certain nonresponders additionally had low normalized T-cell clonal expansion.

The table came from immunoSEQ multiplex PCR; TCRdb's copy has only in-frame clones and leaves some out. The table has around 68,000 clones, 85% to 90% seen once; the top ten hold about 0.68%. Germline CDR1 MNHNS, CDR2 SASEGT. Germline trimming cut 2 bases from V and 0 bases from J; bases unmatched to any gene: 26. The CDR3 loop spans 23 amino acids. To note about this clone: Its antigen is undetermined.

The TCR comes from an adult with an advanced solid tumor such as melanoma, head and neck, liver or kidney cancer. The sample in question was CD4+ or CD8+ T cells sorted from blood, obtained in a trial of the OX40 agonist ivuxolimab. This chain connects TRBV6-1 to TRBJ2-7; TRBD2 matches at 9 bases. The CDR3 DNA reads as TGTGCCAGCAGTGAATGGATAGGGCTAGCGGGGACAAACCTTTTTTATAACTCCTACGAGCAGTACTTC. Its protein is CASSEWIGLAGTNLFYNSYEQYF.